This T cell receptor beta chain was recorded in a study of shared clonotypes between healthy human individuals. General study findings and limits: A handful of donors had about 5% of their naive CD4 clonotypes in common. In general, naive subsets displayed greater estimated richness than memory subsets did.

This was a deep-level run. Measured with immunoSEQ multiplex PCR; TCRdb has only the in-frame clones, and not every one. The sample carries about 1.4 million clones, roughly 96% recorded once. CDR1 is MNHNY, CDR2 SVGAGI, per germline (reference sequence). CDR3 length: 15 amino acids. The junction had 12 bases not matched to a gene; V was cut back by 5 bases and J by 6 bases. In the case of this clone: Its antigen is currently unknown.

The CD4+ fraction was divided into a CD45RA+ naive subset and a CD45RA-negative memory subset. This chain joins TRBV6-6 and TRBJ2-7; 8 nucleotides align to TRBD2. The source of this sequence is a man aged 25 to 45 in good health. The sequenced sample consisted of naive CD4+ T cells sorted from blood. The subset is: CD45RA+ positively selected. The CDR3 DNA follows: TGTGCCAGCAGTCGACGGGATGGTAGCGGGACCGAGCAGTACTTC. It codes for CASSRRDGSGTEQYF.